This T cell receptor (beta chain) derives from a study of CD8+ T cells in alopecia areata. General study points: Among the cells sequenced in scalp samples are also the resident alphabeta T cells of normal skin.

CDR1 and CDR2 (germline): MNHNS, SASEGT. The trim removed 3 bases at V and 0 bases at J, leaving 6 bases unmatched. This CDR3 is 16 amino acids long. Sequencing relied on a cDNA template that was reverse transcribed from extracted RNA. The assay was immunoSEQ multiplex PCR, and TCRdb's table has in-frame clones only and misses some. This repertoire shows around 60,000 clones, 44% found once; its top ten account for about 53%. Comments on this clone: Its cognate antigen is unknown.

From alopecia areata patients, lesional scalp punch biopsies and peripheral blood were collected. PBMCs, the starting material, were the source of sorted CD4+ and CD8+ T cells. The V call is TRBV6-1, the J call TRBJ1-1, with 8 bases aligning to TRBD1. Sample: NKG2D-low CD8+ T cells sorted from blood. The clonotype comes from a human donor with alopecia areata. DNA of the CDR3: TGTGCCAGCAGTGAGCCTGGACAGGGCATGAACACTGAAGCTTTCTTT. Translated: CASSEPGQGMNTEAFF.